This T cell receptor (beta chain) emerged from a study of blood T cell repertoires in COVID-19. Study background: In each case, the material was cDNA or gDNA derived from T cells, B-cell-depleted T cells, or PBMCs.

Cohorts were based on clinical histories the participants reported. This CDR3 region has 15 residues. The germline CDR1 and CDR2 sequences are LNHDA and SQIVND (reference sequence). Losses at the gene ends were 7 bases for V and 5 bases for J; bases not matched to a gene: 13. Profiling relied on immunoSEQ multiplex PCR, and the TCRdb table lists in-frame clones only, not all of them. Of roughly 250,000 clones listed, approximately 91% are singletons. This clone was detected only once. The source is a woman aged 35 to 49 with acute COVID-19. Material: PBMCs or T cells enriched from blood (not recorded which). The chain couples TRBV19 to TRBJ2-5; the match to TRBD2 covers 7 bases. The CDR3 DNA reads TGTGCCAGTATCCAATCGGCGGGAGAGGGGGAGACCCAGTACTTC. Translated: CASIQSAGEGETQYF.